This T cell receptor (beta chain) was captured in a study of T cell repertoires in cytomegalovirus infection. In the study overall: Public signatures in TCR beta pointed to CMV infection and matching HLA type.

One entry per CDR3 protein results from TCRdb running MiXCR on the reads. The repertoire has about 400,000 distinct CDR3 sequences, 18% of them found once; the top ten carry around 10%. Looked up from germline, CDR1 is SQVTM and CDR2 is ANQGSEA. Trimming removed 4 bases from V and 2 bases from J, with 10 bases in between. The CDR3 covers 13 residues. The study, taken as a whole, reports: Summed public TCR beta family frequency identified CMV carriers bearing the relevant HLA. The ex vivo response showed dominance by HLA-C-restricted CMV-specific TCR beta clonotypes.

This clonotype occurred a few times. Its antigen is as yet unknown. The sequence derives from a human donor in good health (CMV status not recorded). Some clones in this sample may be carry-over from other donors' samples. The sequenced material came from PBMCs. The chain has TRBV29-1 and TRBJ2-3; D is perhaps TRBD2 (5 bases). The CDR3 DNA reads TGCAGCGTTGCCGGGGAATACACAGATACGCAGTATTTT. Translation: CSVAGEYTDTQYF.